These 23 T cell receptor beta chains originate from one sample sequenced in a study of OX40 agonist ivuxolimab in advanced cancers. The assay was immunoSEQ multiplex PCR, and TCRdb's table has in-frame clones only and misses some. Of about 26,000 clones listed, about 85% are singletons. The sample in question was CD4+ or CD8+ T cells sorted from blood, obtained in a trial of the OX40 agonist ivuxolimab. The source is an adult with an advanced solid tumor such as melanoma, head and neck, liver or kidney cancer.

This chain uses TRBV7-9 with TRBJ2-7; 9 bases align to TRBD2. The CDR3 length is 17 residues. Germline assignment: CDR1 SEHNR and CDR2 FQNEAQ (reference sequence). The trim removed 5 bases at V and 2 bases at J, leaving 13 bases unmatched. The CDR3 DNA is TGTGCCAGCAGCAAAGCCGCTCGACTAGCGGAGCCCTACGAGCAGTACTTC. Translated: CASSKAARLAEPYEQYF.

The chain recombines TRBV9 with TRBJ2-1; 14 bases are a match to TRBD2. Germline assignment: CDR1 SGDLS and CDR2 YYNGEE. V lost 0 bases to trimming and J lost 9 bases; unmatched junction nucleotides: 5. The CDR3 totals 16 residues. In DNA form, the CDR3 reads TGTGCCAGCAGCGTAGAGGGACTAGCGGGAGCGGGTGAGCAGTTCTTC. Amino acid sequence: CASSVEGLAGAGEQFF.

The chain has TRBV11-3 and TRBJ2-5, with D perhaps being TRBD1 or TRBD2 (6 bases each). The CDR3 loop spans 15 amino acids. Germline CDR1 SGHNT, CDR2 YENEEA. Trimming took 2 bases from V and 2 from J, leaving 12 bases between them. The CDR3 here is CASSLRGGLQETQYF. In DNA, the CDR3 is TGTGCCAGCAGCTTAAGAGGGGGGCTTCAAGAGACCCAGTACTTC. The full variable domain, in which reference TRBV11-3 and TRBJ2-5 provide the parts outside the CDR3, is EAGVVQSPRYKIIEKKQPVAFWCNPISGHNTLYWYLQNLGQGPELLIRYENEEAVDDSQLPKDRFSAERLKGVDSTLKIQPAELGDSAVYLCASSLRGGLQETQYFGPGTRLLVL.

V is TRBV28 and J is TRBJ2-7, with TRBD2 identical over 11 bases. The trim removed 6 bases at V and 1 base at J, leaving 2 bases unmatched. Germline CDR1 MDHEN, CDR2 SYDVKM. The CDR3 covers 14 residues. Here the CDR3 DNA reads TGTGCCAGCAGAGGGACTAGCGGATCCTACGAGCAGTACTTC. This gives the protein CASRGTSGSYEQYF.

The chain recombines TRBV11-2 with TRBJ2-4; maybe TRBD1 (6 bases). Looked up from germline, CDR1 is SGHAT and CDR2 is FQNNGV. The ends were cut back, 3 bases at V and 5 bases at J, with 14 bases in the middle. The CDR3 covers 15 residues. CDR3 in amino acids: CASSFRGGGQNIQYF. CDR3 DNA sequence: TGTGCCAGCAGCTTCAGGGGCGGAGGCCAAAACATTCAGTACTTC.

The sample holds one count of this clone. The chain links TRBV9 to TRBJ1-6, with D possibly TRBD1 on 5 matching bases. Trimming removed 3 bases from V and 10 bases from J, with 14 bases in between. The CDR3 is 14 residues long. The V gene's germline CDR1 is SGDLS and CDR2 YYNGEE. The chain's CDR3 is CASSASRDSSPLHF. DNA of the CDR3: TGTGCCAGCAGCGCGTCCAGGGATTCATCACCCCTCCACTTT.

V usage is TRBV6-1 and J usage is TRBJ2-1, with 10 positions matching TRBD2. V shed 6 bases and J 3 bases; nucleotides not matched to a gene: 5. CDR1 MNHNS and CDR2 SASEGT come from the germline V gene. This CDR3 contains 15 residues. The CDR3 region is CASRVRTSGYNEQFF. The CDR3 DNA reads as TGTGCCAGCAGGGTAAGGACTAGCGGCTACAATGAGCAGTTCTTC.

V gene TRBV7-9 combines with J gene TRBJ2-5; D is perhaps TRBD1 (5 bases). The germline V gene has CDR1 SEHNR and CDR2 FQNEAQ (reference sequence). This CDR3 comprises 13 residues. Deletions cut 5 bases from V and 3 bases from J, with 10 bases between. CDR3 nucleotides: TGTGCCAGCAGCGTACAGGCGAAAGAGACCCAGTACTTC. Its protein product is CASSVQAKETQYF.

V and J are TRBV30 and TRBJ1-1; D perhaps matches TRBD1 (5 bases). Germline V CDR1 and CDR2: GTSNPN, SVGIG (reference sequence). CDR3 length: 11 amino acids. Trimming pared 5 bases from V and 6 bases from J, leaving 10 bases between. The DNA for the CDR3 is TGTGCCTGGTCAGGGTTGGCTGAAGCTTTCTTT. Encoded protein: CAWSGLAEAFF.

This rearrangement joins TRBV7-9 to TRBJ2-2; D not certain. The CDR3 spans 14 residues. Germline loops: CDR1 SEHNR, CDR2 FQNEAQ (reference sequence). The V and J ends lost 1 base and 6 bases respectively, with 9 bases between them. The CDR3 sequence is CASSLVGLAGELFF. DNA of the CDR3: TGTGCCAGCAGCTTAGTTGGCCTCGCCGGGGAGCTGTTTTTT.

The chain is built from TRBV5-6 and TRBJ2-3; D gene unclear. This CDR3 is built from 15 residues. The V and J ends lost 0 bases and 0 bases respectively, with 8 bases between them. CDR1 is SGHDT, CDR2 YYEEEE, per germline. The CDR3 region has the DNA TGTGCCAGCAGCTTGGTACTGCACAGCACAGATACGCAGTATTTT. It specifies CASSLVLHSTDTQYF.

This chain uses TRBV7-2 with TRBJ2-1, with TRBD2 matching over 13 bases. The V and J ends lost 3 bases and 0 bases, in that order; junction bases with no gene match: 5. From germline, CDR1 is SGHTA and CDR2 FQGNSA. This CDR3 comprises 18 residues. The CDR3 here is CASSFRTSGSASYNEQFF. DNA of the CDR3: TGTGCCAGCAGCTTCCGGACTAGCGGGAGCGCCTCCTACAATGAGCAGTTCTTC.

This clone appeared once. This sequence joins TRBV5-8 and TRBJ2-1; D gene unclear. Germline V gives CDR1 SGHTS, CDR2 YDEGEE. This CDR3 has 15 residues. The germline V and J ends were trimmed by 1 base and 1 base, with 9 bases remaining between them. The CDR3 loop is CASSLYRGSYNEQFF. The CDR3 bases are TGTGCCAGCAGCTTGTATCGCGGTTCCTACAATGAGCAGTTCTTC.

The chain recombines TRBV7-8 with TRBJ2-1; D uncertain. V shed 2 bases and J shed 6 bases, with 8 bases lying between them. CDR1 and CDR2 (germline): SGHVS, FQNEAQ. This CDR3 region has 13 residues. This chain's CDR3 is CASSLMWPNEQFF. In nucleotides, the CDR3 is TGTGCCAGCAGCTTAATGTGGCCCAATGAGCAGTTCTTC.

The count of this clone is one. The V gene is TRBV11-3, the J gene TRBJ1-2; unclear D gene. Germline V gives CDR1 SGHNT, CDR2 YENEEA. The CDR3 sequence is 13 residues long. Trimming shortened V by 4 bases and J by 8 bases, and 14 bases separated the two germline ends. CDR3 in amino acids: CASSSGDLGGYTF. The DNA of the CDR3 is TGTGCCAGCAGCTCCGGCGACCTGGGGGGCTACACCTTC.

The rearrangement uses TRBV19 and TRBJ2-1, with TRBD2 matching over 7 bases. CDR1 is LNHDA and CDR2 is SQIVND in the germline V gene (reference sequence). V was pared by 5 bases and J by 0 bases, with 10 bases of the junction left unmatched. This CDR3 has 17 amino acids. Here the CDR3 reads CASSAVQAGSSYNEQFF. CDR3 nucleotide sequence: TGTGCCAGTAGTGCCGTCCAAGCGGGGAGCTCCTACAATGAGCAGTTCTTC.

V usage is TRBV29-1 and J usage is TRBJ2-1; perhaps TRBD2 as D (6 bases). Germline V gene sequence: CDR1 SQVTM, CDR2 ANQGSEA. The CDR3 runs to 10 residues. V lost 7 bases, J lost 10 bases, and 11 bases lay in between. CDR3 DNA sequence: TGCAGCGCCCTGCGGGGCGAGCAGTTCTTC. This codes for CSALRGEQFF.

This clone was seen more than once but under ten times. The rearrangement uses TRBV11-2 and TRBJ1-2, with D unclear. The V end was cut by 2 bases, the J end by 1 base, with 5 bases between. Germline assignment: CDR1 SGHAT and CDR2 FQNNGV. This CDR3 contains 13 residues. CDR3 nucleotides: TGTGCCAGCAGCTTAAGTGTTAACTATGGCTACACCTTC. Amino acid sequence: CASSLSVNYGYTF.

The chain couples TRBV5-6 to TRBJ2-3; 8 bases line up with TRBD2. This CDR3 is built from 18 residues. Germline-derived CDR1 and CDR2 are SGHDT and YYEEEE. J gave up 2 bases and V 4 bases, and 15 bases lay outside the gene matches. The CDR3 protein is CASSPMGPGGSITDTQYF. The CDR3 bases are TGTGCCAGCAGCCCCATGGGGCCGGGGGGGTCTATCACAGATACGCAGTATTTT.

The chain carries TRBV2 and TRBJ1-1; D unresolved. V lost 2 bases and J lost 10, with 17 bases in between. The CDR3 is 14 amino acids. Germline V gene data show CDR1 as SNHLY and CDR2 as FYNNEI. The CDR3 region is CASSESGARSPAFF. The CDR3 nucleotides read TGTGCCAGCAGTGAATCGGGAGCCCGATCACCAGCTTTCTTT.

This clone was counted once. The rearrangement uses TRBV5-4 and TRBJ2-7; either TRBD1 or TRBD2 may fit D (5 bases each). The CDR3 covers 14 residues. V lost 5 bases, J lost 6 bases, and 18 bases lay in between. CDR1 and CDR2 (germline): SGHNT, YYREEE (reference sequence). The DNA for the CDR3 is TGTGCCAGCAGTGCCGGGGCCGGTTACGCCGAGCAGTACTTC. This translates into CASSAGAGYAEQYF.

This clone is categorized as medium-sized (0.01 to 0.1%). The gene calls are TRBV6-1 and TRBJ1-3, with D maybe TRBD1 (5 bases). The CDR3 spans 17 residues. Looked up from germline, CDR1 is MNHNS and CDR2 is SASEGT. V lost 2 bases and J 4 bases, leaving 18 bases between the germline ends. CDR3 in amino acids: CASSEPGRGWRGNTIYF. The CDR3 DNA follows: TGTGCCAGCAGTGAACCCGGACGGGGGTGGCGGGGAAACACCATATATTTT.

This chain uses TRBV7-9 with TRBJ1-1; D perhaps matches TRBD1 (5 bases). Germline CDR1 reads SEHNR; CDR2 reads FQNEAQ (reference sequence). This CDR3 has 13 residues. The V end lost 2 bases, the J end lost 4 bases, and 8 bases lay between the germline ends. This CDR3 reads CASSLSGSTEAFF. The CDR3 DNA reads TGTGCCAGCAGCTTATCAGGGAGCACTGAAGCTTTCTTT.